The entry that follows covers one T cell receptor beta chain sequence. Its antigen specificity is not known. No much larger clone is present one base from it, and per-base qualities are unavailable. The data derive from a study of cytomegalovirus exposure and HLA in healthy donors (TCRdb year 2017). With regard to the full study: An earlier analysis of more than 550 of the donors reported approximately 260 Gb of sequence data and 95 million to 130 million unique TCR beta sequences obtained from about 180 million T cells. Approximately 300 gigabases of sequencing data and approximately 91 million unique TCR sequences made up an early release that covered some 640 HLA-typed donors. Of the roughly 410 genotyped donors, 65% to 90% were placed in the genetic ancestry cluster associated with self-reported Caucasian donors. The study aimed to test whether signatures of past pathogen exposure could be identified by cataloging public T cell receptors. The study used immunosequencing to profile the T cell repertoires of several hundred subjects and linked those repertoires to cytomegalovirus serostatus. Along with the 666-subject first cohort, a separate validation cohort of over a hundred different subjects was used. High-throughput TCR immunosequencing, statistical association of individual TCRs with disease status, and machine learning were combined to predict cytomegalovirus infection status. A later analysis re-examined previously published TCR beta repertoires from roughly 720 donors and added high-resolution HLA genotyping to investigate patterns of TCR occurrence. In the later analysis, no new phenotypic data were used to find candidate immune exposures; instead, reliance was placed on TCR beta sequences and their occurrence across donors. In an earlier analysis of a few hundred of the donors, high-throughput TCR beta sequencing was used to judge whether each TCR beta V gene segment behaved as functional or pseudogenic. Donor age, sex, ethnicity and CMV serostatus were compiled together with the repertoire data. In a later genetic analysis, genome-wide SNP genotypes for about three fifths of the 666 donors were used, and that subset was treated as a discovery cohort. All discovery cohort repertoires had been generated using a single sequencing platform. HLA typing included class I and class II loci at four-digit resolution. Typing coverage varied by locus: roughly 620-640 donors for A, B, C, DRB1 and DQB1; approximately 500 for DQA1; about 590 for DPA1; fewer than 480 for DPB1. Roughly 5 DR-DQ haplotypes were handled as single units for association and clustering because linkage in the cohort was strong. Among 398 genotyped donors of the cohort, an average of approximately 240,000 unique TCR beta nucleotide sequences were sequenced per donor, 15% to 20% of them non-productive. Overall study outcomes, separate from this receptor: In vitro tests confirmed that a few of the cytomegalovirus-associated TCR beta chains recognize cytomegalovirus antigens. Linkage disequilibrium might explain the correlated functional status among segregating V segments, but an unknown experimental factor could not be ruled out. Cytomegalovirus status was reported to be diagnosed by the classifier with high specificity and sensitivity in both the original and validation cohorts. Presence/absence analyses assumed roughly uniform sequencing depth across donors, an assumption that may not hold. CMV serostatus was the only immune exposure information available for the cohort. In an earlier analysis of roughly 560 of the donors, most TCR beta V segments were observed in productive rearrangements about 87% or about 30% of the time, broadly matching IMGT annotations. Because HLA typing was missing for some donors at each locus, association tests included only the typed subset. At a false discovery rate of 0.05, a later analysis linked some 18,000 TCR beta sequences to specific HLA alleles. Because the 87-base-pair reads could not distinguish some IMGT-functional V segments, including TRBV6-2 and TRBV6-3, those segments were excluded. According to a later analysis, parvovirus B19, influenza, CMV and Epstein-Barr virus appeared linked to several top co-occurrence clusters. When HLA alleles, especially DR and DQ, strongly co-occurred, TCR associations were difficult to assign to individual alleles. Only TCR beta chains were sequenced in this cohort, and the absence of alpha or paired-chain data limited detectable features. Most CMV-associated TCR beta chains appeared to be HLA-restricted in a later analysis, and the HLA associations seemed to be driven largely by CMV exposure. A later genetic analysis reported fewer N-insertions in productive TCRs among donors in an Asian-associated ancestry cluster than the approximately 700-donor mean. In the study, 150 to 200 TCR beta chains were listed as associated with cytomegalovirus. Because counts were too low, approximately 15 rarely observed V segments, including chromosome 9 orphons, were excluded from the earlier analysis of several hundred of the donors. A later analysis found that TCR association rates varied across HLA loci, with DRB1 alleles showing the most associated TCRs and HLA-C alleles the fewest. A further reported finding was that TCR beta sequences accurately predicted the HLA-A and HLA-B alleles for most subjects in the first cohort. Most TCR sequences were observed very rarely across donors, whereas some public TCRs were present in many individuals. A later genetic analysis associated a missense DCLRE1C variant with V-gene and J-gene trimming of TCR beta chains, and an independent cohort replicated the association. It was suggested by the authors that the approach could potentially be generalized to other disease states and immunological phenotypes. A later analysis found that HLA-associated TCR beta chains were more clonally expanded and had lower generation probabilities than equally common non-associated chains. A group of highly shared sequence variants was considered likely to be a technical artifact of the sequencing pipeline.

Library preparation employed the immunoSEQ multiplex PCR assay. For the multiplex PCR, a mixture combining 60 forward primers for TCR Vbeta segments and 13 reverse primers for TCR Jbeta segments was used. The CDR3 region of rearranged TCR beta genes was amplified from genomic DNA by a multiplex PCR assay. The Illumina HiSeq System was used to sequence the amplified TCR beta libraries as 87-base-pair reads. As for the original processing: Across the 666 repertoires, a later analysis counted 60 million to 90 million unique TCR beta chains, roughly 11 million of which were shared by at least two donors. To remove PCR and sequencing errors, raw reads were error-corrected and collapsed into unique sequences using a nearest-neighbor algorithm that merged closely related sequences. To assign V, D and J gene segments, CDR3 sequences were aligned to IMGT reference sequences. For a sequence to be retained, at least a six-nucleotide match to both a V gene segment and a J gene segment was required. A rearrangement was called productive if the CDR3 had no stop codons and remained in frame with V and J, and every other rearrangement was called non-productive. Following IMGT convention, CDR3 was defined as the stretch from the second conserved V-encoded cysteine up to the conserved J-encoded phenylalanine. Sequences without an unambiguous match to a single V gene segment were excluded from the earlier analysis of over 500 of the donors. An earlier analysis of about 600 of the donors called V segments functional above 56.7% productive rearrangements and segregating when the between-donor standard deviation exceeded 5%. A statistical classification framework was built for diagnosing cytomegalovirus status from the catalog of TCR beta chain sequences. In a later analysis, TCR nucleotide sequences were compared against IMGT/GENE-DB human TR gene sequences so that V and J genes could be assigned. A later analysis assigned CDR3 sequences and most-parsimonious VDJ recombination scenarios with the TCRdist pipeline. A later analysis defined each TCR beta chain by its CDR3 amino acid sequence plus V-gene family, and excluded reads lacking a unique V-gene family. A later analysis removed over 500 highly shared, low-generation-probability nucleotide sequences to deal with suspected cross-contamination and a sequencing artifact. In a later analysis, a clonal expansion index was calculated for each public chain from normalized within-repertoire ranks of inferred template counts. In a later analysis, generation probabilities were computed using a VDJ recombination model fitted to out-of-frame rearrangements, and the results were checked against IGoR. In a later analysis, hypergeometric tests were used to score TCR-TCR, TCR-HLA and TCR-CMV co-occurrence, with a repertoire-size bias correction applied to TCR pairs. To estimate false discovery rates, a later analysis permuted the HLA or CMV assignments 20 times. In a later analysis, co-occurring TCRs were grouped using DBSCAN, and TCRdist sequence similarity was added for clustering within HLA-allele-positive subsets. Co-occurrence clustering excluded repertoires with fewer than 30,000 or more than 120,000 public chains, plus five with anomalous nucleotide sharing. TCRdb limited this immuneACCESS table to in-frame rearrangements with V and J called. A share of clones is missing; checked studies link under half to unresolved V genes, and the rest is unexplained. V and J calls and clone size follow that table, whereas D and trimming were derived from the DNA. Recorded for this sample are 90,000 to 120,000 clones; about 80% of them occurred a single time. Of the sample, around 7.8% is held by the ten largest clones.

The cohort consisted of 650 to 850 healthy bone marrow donors. Cohort members were all nominally healthy when sampled, although unrecorded immune exposures were likely present. The donor was CMV seronegative and belonged to the group of around 350 seronegative cohort members. A peripheral blood sample was provided by each donor, and peripheral blood mononuclear cells were used for TCR beta sequencing. The Qiagen DNeasy Blood Extraction Kit was used to extract genomic DNA from the blood cell samples. Inclusive of the bounding cysteine and phenylalanine, the CDR3 is 14 residues long. The DNA shown is the 42-base CDR3, in frame from base 1. Trimming removed 2 bases from V and 1 base from J, leaving 5 bases between the germline ends. CDR1 MNHEY and CDR2 SVGAGI were looked up in the germline V gene.

The sequencing sample was made of PBMCs. The rearranged segments are TRBV6-5 and TRBJ1-4, with TRBD1 as a weak D call on 5 bases. This sequence originates from a man in his thirties or forties in good health and CMV-seronegative. The DNA sequence is TGTGCCAGCAGTTACGGACAAACTAATGAAAAACTGTTTTTT. Its protein is CASSYGQTNEKLFF.